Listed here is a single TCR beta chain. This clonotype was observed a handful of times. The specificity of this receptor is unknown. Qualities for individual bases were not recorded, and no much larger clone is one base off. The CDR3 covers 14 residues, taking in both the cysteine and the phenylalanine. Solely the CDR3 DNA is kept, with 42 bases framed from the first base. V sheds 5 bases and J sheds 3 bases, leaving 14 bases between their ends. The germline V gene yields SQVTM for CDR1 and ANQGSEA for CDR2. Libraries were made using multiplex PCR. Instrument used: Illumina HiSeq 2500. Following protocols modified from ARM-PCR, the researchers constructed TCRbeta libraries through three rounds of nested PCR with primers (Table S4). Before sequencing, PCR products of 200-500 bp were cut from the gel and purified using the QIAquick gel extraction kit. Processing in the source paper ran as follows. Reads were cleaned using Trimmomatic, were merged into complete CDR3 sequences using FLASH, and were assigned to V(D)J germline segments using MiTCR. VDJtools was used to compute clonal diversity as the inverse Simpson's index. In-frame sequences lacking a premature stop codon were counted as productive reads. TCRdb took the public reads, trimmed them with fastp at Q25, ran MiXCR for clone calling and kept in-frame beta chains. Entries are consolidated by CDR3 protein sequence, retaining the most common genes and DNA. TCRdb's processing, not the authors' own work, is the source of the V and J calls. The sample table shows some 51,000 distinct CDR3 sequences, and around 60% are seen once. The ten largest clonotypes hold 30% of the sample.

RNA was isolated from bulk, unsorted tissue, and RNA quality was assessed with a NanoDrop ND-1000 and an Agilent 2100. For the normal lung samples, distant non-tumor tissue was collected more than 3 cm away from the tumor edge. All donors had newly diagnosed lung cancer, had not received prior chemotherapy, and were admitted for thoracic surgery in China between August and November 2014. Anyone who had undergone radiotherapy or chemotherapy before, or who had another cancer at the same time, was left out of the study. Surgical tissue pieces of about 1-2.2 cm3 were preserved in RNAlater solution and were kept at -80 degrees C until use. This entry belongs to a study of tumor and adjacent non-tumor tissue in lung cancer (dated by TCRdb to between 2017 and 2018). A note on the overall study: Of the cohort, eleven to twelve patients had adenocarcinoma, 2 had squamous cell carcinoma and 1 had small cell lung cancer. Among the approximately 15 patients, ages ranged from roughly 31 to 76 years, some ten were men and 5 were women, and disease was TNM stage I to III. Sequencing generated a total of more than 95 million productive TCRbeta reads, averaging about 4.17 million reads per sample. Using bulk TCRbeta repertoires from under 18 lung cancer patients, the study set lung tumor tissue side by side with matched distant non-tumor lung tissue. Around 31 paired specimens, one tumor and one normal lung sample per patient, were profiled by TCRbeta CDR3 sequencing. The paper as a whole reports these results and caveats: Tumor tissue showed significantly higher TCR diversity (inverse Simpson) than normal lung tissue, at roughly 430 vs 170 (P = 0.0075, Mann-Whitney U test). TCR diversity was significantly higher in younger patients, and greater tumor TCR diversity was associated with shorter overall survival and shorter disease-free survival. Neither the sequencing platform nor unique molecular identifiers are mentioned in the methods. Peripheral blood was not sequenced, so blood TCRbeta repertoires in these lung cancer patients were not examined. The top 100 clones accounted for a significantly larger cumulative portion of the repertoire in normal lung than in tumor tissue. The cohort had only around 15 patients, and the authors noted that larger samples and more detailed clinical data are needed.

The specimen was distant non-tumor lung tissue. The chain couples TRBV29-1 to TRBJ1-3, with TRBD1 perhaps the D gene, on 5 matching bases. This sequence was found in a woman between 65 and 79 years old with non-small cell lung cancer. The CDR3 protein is CSVLWGTNGNTIYF. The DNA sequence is TGCAGCGTTTTGTGGGGGACTAATGGAAACACCATATATTTT. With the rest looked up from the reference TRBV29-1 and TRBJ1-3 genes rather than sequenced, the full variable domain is SAVISQKPSRDICQRGTSLTIQCQVDSQVTMMFWYRQQPGQSLTLIATANQGSEATYESGFVIDKFPISRPNLTFSTLTVSNMSPEDSSIYLCSVLWGTNGNTIYFGEGSWLTVV.